These 17 T cell receptor beta chains were all obtained from the same sample, sequenced in a study of PD-L1 blockade in urothelial cancer. TCRdb keeps only in-frame clones here, not all; method: immunoSEQ multiplex PCR. The table lists about 88,000 clones, 90% of them singletons, with around 10% in the top ten. This specimen consisted of PBMCs, obtained around atezolizumab (anti-PD-L1) treatment. All receptors derive from a man aged 55 to 70 with urothelial cancer.

This chain links TRBV28 with TRBJ2-4; 14 bases match TRBD2. The CDR3 totals 19 residues. The germline gives CDR1 MDHEN, CDR2 SYDVKM. The V and J ends lost 7 bases and 2 bases, in that order; junction bases with no gene match: 13. CDR3 loop: CASTPWGLAGVSPKNIQYF. The CDR3, as DNA: TGTGCCAGCACCCCATGGGGACTAGCGGGAGTGAGTCCCAAAAACATTCAGTACTTC. Based on the CDR3 plus reference TRBV28 and TRBJ2-4, the full variable domain is DVKVTQSSRYLVKRTGEKVFLECVQDMDHENMFWYRQDPGLGLRLIYFSYDVKMKEKGDIPEGYSVSREKKERFSLILESASTNQTSMYLCASTPWGLAGVSPKNIQYFGAGTRLSVL.

V is TRBV5-1 and J is TRBJ1-1; 8 bases line up with TRBD1. Germline V CDR1 and CDR2: SGHRS, YFSETQ. V dropped 4 bases and J dropped 5; count of bases not matched to a gene: 7. The CDR3 length is 14 residues. The CDR3 sequence is CASSPQGASTEAFF. CDR3 DNA: TGCGCCAGCAGCCCTCAGGGGGCGTCGACTGAAGCTTTCTTT.

This chain links TRBV30 with TRBJ1-4; D may be TRBD1 (5 bases). There are 14 residues in the CDR3. V was cut by 1 base and J by 0 bases, with 6 bases left in between. The germline gives CDR1 GTSNPN, CDR2 SVGIG (reference sequence). CDR3 loop: CAWSEQATNEKLFF. The CDR3 DNA reads as TGTGCCTGGAGTGAACAGGCAACTAATGAAAAACTGTTTTTT.

V usage is TRBV7-8 and J usage is TRBJ2-7; TRBD2 matches at 9 bases. The CDR3 is 16 residues long. Germline CDR1 is SGHVS and CDR2 is FQNEAQ. V dropped 5 bases and J dropped 4; count of bases not matched to a gene: 12. The chain's CDR3 is CASSPRTGLAFYEQYF. CDR3 coding DNA: TGTGCCAGCAGCCCCCGAACGGGACTAGCTTTTTACGAGCAGTACTTC.

V is TRBV6-6 and J is TRBJ1-1; D gene ambiguous. Per germline, CDR1 MNHNY and CDR2 SVGAGI (reference sequence). This CDR3 has 14 amino acids. Trimming cost V 6 bases and J 2 bases, with 13 bases left between them. The CDR3 here is CASSTTVRNTEAFF. The CDR3 region has the DNA TGTGCCAGCAGCACAACAGTAAGAAACACTGAAGCTTTCTTT.

The genes are TRBV11-3 and TRBJ2-5; maybe TRBD2 (5 bases). This CDR3 contains 13 residues. The germline CDR1 and CDR2 sequences are SGHNT and YENEEA. Trimming pared 3 bases from V and 5 bases from J, leaving 10 bases between. CDR3: CASSLDPGETQYF. CDR3 in DNA: TGTGCCAGCAGCTTGGACCCGGGGGAGACCCAGTACTTC.

The chain recombines TRBV10-3 with TRBJ2-7, with 7 positions matching TRBD1. The V and J ends lost 2 bases and 2 bases, in that order; junction bases with no gene match: 3. The CDR3 length is 14 residues. Germline CDR1 ENHRY, CDR2 SYGVKD. CDR3 amino acids: CAISERQGPYEQYF. For the CDR3, the DNA is TGTGCCATCAGTGAGAGACAGGGCCCCTACGAGCAGTACTTC.

The chain's CDR3 is CASSDHRDRVLYGYTF. CDR3 sequence (DNA): TGTGCCAGCAGTGATCACCGGGACAGGGTCCTCTATGGCTACACCTTC. The rearrangement links TRBV28 to TRBJ1-2; TRBD1 matches at 9 bases. CDR1 and CDR2 from the germline V gene are MDHEN and SYDVKM. CDR3 length: 16 amino acids. V lost 5 bases and J lost 4; bases outside the gene matches: 11.

This chain links TRBV30 with TRBJ2-7; possibly TRBD2 for D (5 bases). This CDR3 spans 16 amino acids. Germline V gene sequence: CDR1 GTSNPN, CDR2 SVGIG (reference sequence). V shed 0 bases and J shed 5 bases, with 20 bases lying between them. CDR3 residues: CAWSVQRDRVAHEQYF. As DNA, the CDR3 is TGTGCCTGGAGTGTACAGAGGGATCGGGTAGCCCACGAGCAGTACTTC.

V and J are TRBV6-1 and TRBJ2-2; 8 positions match TRBD2. CDR3 length equals 15 residues. Germline loops: CDR1 MNHNS, CDR2 SASEGT. J gave up 3 bases and V 6 bases, and 6 bases lay outside the gene matches. CDR3 sequence (DNA): TGTGCCAGCAGCTTCGGGAGGGCGGACACCGGGGAGCTGTTTTTT. Its protein product is CASSFGRADTGELFF.

The CDR3 sequence: CASSQDQGGISYNEQFF. In DNA form, the CDR3 reads TGCGCCAGCAGCCAAGATCAGGGGGGAATCTCCTACAATGAGCAGTTCTTC. This rearrangement joins TRBV4-3 to TRBJ2-1, with D perhaps matching TRBD1 (7 bases). Between the trimmed V and J ends, which lost 0 bases and 0 bases, there was a span of 12 bases. Germline V lookup: CDR1 LGHNA, CDR2 YSLEER. The CDR3 spans 17 residues.

This sequence joins TRBV5-4 and TRBJ1-3; no reliable D call. The germline V gene encodes CDR1 SGHNT and CDR2 YYREEE (reference sequence). V lost 4 bases to trimming and J lost 3 bases, with 14 bases between them. The CDR3 covers 15 residues. The DNA of the CDR3 is TGTGCCAGCAGCCCCCGCGGCGGGGATGGAAACACCATATATTTT. This encodes CASSPRGGDGNTIYF.

J is TRBJ2-1 and V is TRBV7-9; tentatively, D is TRBD2 (6 bases). Trimming pared 1 base from V and 8 bases from J, leaving 21 bases between. This CDR3 is 17 amino acids long. Germline assignment: CDR1 SEHNR and CDR2 FQNEAQ (reference sequence). This chain's CDR3 is CASSLVFDWGEVDEQFF. CDR3 coding DNA: TGTGCCAGCAGCTTAGTGTTTGATTGGGGGGAGGTGGATGAGCAGTTCTTC.

This chain joins TRBV10-3 and TRBJ1-1; a weak D match, TRBD1 (5 bases). Germline V CDR1 and CDR2: ENHRY, SYGVKD. The CDR3 spans 14 residues. The V end was cut by 6 bases, the J end by 2 bases, with 13 bases between. The CDR3 region has the DNA TGTGCCATCAGGCCGGACAACACAAACACTGAAGCTTTCTTT. It translates to CAIRPDNTNTEAFF.

This clone was observed a single time. V is TRBV5-8 and J is TRBJ2-7; no clear D. Germline V gene sequence: CDR1 SGHTS, CDR2 YDEGEE. Trimming removed 4 bases from V and 4 bases from J, with 6 bases in between. The CDR3 covers 11 residues. The CDR3 DNA reads TGTGCCAGCAGCCTCCGGTACGAGCAGTACTTC. This translates into CASSLRYEQYF.

The genes are TRBV5-1 and TRBJ2-7; D is perhaps TRBD2 (5 bases). The CDR3 spans 13 residues. Per germline, CDR1 SGHRS and CDR2 YFSETQ. Trimming removed 0 bases at V and 3 bases at J, with 7 bases between. Here the CDR3 DNA reads TGCGCCAGCAGCTTGGAGGCGGGCTACGAGCAGTACTTC. Translated, it gives CASSLEAGYEQYF.

The rearrangement links TRBV14 to TRBJ2-1, with D unresolved. Trimming shortened V by 1 base and J by 4 bases, and 8 bases separated the two germline ends. Germline loops: CDR1 SGHDN, CDR2 FVKESK. CDR3 length equals 14 residues. The CDR3 is CASSQGSLYNEQFF. In nucleotides, the CDR3 is TGTGCCAGCAGCCAAGGATCACTATACAATGAGCAGTTCTTC.